This T cell receptor beta chain was sequenced during a study of OX40 agonist ivuxolimab in advanced cancers. The assay was immunoSEQ multiplex PCR, and TCRdb's table has in-frame clones only and misses some. Seen here are 70,000 or so clones, 82% observed once, and the top ten hold roughly 10%. Study results and caveats: The work left the antigen specificity of expanded peripheral T cells undetermined.

Trimming removed 5 bases at V and 1 base at J, with 6 bases between. The CDR3 runs to 13 residues. Germline V gene data show CDR1 as GTSNPN and CDR2 as SVGIG (reference sequence). About this clone: Its antigen is unidentified.

The V gene is TRBV30, the J gene TRBJ2-6; weak D call: TRBD2 (5 bases). Source: CD4+ or CD8+ T cells sorted from blood, taken in a trial of the OX40 agonist ivuxolimab. This clonotype originated in an adult with an advanced solid tumor such as melanoma, head and neck, liver or kidney cancer. CDR3 sequence: CAWRLSGANVLTF. For the CDR3, the DNA is TGTGCCTGGCGACTATCTGGGGCCAACGTCCTGACTTTC. The variable domain in full, completed from reference TRBV30 and TRBJ2-6, reads SQTIHQWPATLVQPVGSPLSLECTVEGTSNPNLYWYRQAAGRGLQLLFYSVGIGQISSEVPQNLSASRPQDRQFILSSKKLLLSDSGFYLCAWRLSGANVLTFGAGSRLTVL.